Described below is a single T cell receptor (beta chain) sequence and its context. The PCR contained 60 Vbeta and 13 Jbeta primers. TCRdb's copy holds only in-frame clones and misses some; the assay was immunoSEQ multiplex PCR. Here the sample spans 180,000 or so clones, 82% being singletons. The record originates from a study of cytomegalovirus exposure and HLA in healthy donors. V shed 6 bases, J shed 5 bases, and the junction held 4 bases outside the gene matches. The CDR3 runs to 14 residues. In germline, CDR1 is SGHRS, CDR2 YFSETQ. The chain links TRBV5-1 to TRBJ2-1, with 11 nucleotides matching TRBD2. Sequencing was performed on PBMCs. This receptor was obtained from a male donor in good health and CMV-seronegative. The CDR3 DNA is TGCGCCAGCACAACTAGCGGGAGACACAATGAGCAGTTCTTC. Amino acids: CASTTSGRHNEQFF.